This TCR beta chain was sequenced during a study of shared clonotypes between healthy human individuals. A word on this clone: Other DNA variants within this sample encode the same CDR3.

This CDR3 comprises 12 residues. V shed 5 bases and J shed 5 bases, with 9 bases lying between them. Germline CDR1 is MDHEN and CDR2 is SYDVKM. This table comes from immunoSEQ multiplex PCR, and its TCRdb copy is limited to in-frame clones, with some not included. The sample holds approximately 2.3 million clones, more than 85% seen once. The sample was naive CD4+ T cells from PBMCs. Specified subset: CD45RA+ positively selected. V and J are TRBV28 and TRBJ1-1; D is unclear. The TCR originated in a man younger than 30 in good health. Some clones in this sample may be carry-over from other donors' samples. The CDR3 sequence is CASSLPWTEAFF. CDR3 bases: TGTGCCAGCAGTCTACCGTGGACTGAAGCTTTCTTT.